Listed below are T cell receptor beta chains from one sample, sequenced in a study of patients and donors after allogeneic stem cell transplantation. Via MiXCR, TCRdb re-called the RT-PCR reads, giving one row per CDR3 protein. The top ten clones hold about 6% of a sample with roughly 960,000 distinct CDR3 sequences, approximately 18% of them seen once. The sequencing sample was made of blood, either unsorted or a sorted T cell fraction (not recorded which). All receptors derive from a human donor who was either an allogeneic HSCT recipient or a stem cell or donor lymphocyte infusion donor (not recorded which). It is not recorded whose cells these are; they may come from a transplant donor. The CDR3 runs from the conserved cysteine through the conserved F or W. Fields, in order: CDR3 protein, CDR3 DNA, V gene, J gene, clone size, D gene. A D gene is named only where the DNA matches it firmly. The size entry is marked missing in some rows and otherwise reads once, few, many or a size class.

cdr3_aa: CASSFRGARGYTF; cdr3_nt: TGTGCCAGCAGTTTCCGGGGGGCAAGGGGCTACACCTTC; v_call: TRBV12-3/TRBV12-4; j_call: TRBJ1-2; clone_size: NA; d_call: NA
cdr3_aa: CASSEGGRTGELFF; cdr3_nt: TGTGCCAGCAGTGAGGGGGGACGGACCGGGGAGCTGTTTTTT; v_call: TRBV25-1; j_call: TRBJ2-2; clone_size: many; d_call: NA
cdr3_aa: CASSQDGPNTGELFF; cdr3_nt: TGCGCCAGCAGCCAAGATGGACCTAACACCGGGGAGCTGTTTTTT; v_call: TRBV4-3; j_call: TRBJ2-2; clone_size: NA; d_call: NA
cdr3_aa: CASSALSGAAGEQFF; cdr3_nt: TGTGCCAGCAGTGCCCTTAGCGGGGCCGCGGGTGAGCAGTTCTTC; v_call: TRBV12-3/TRBV12-4; j_call: TRBJ2-1; clone_size: many; d_call: TRBD2
cdr3_aa: CAGSLAIYEQYF; cdr3_nt: TGTGCCGGCAGTTTAGCCATTTACGAGCAGTACTTC; v_call: TRBV12-3/TRBV12-4; j_call: TRBJ2-7; clone_size: NA; d_call: NA
cdr3_aa: CASSGGDKGQETQYF; cdr3_nt: TGTGCCAGCAGTGGGGGGGACAAGGGCCAAGAGACCCAGTACTTC; v_call: TRBV28; j_call: TRBJ2-5; clone_size: NA; d_call: NA
cdr3_aa: CASRSKEHGEQFF; cdr3_nt: TGTGCCAGCAGATCTAAGGAGCACGGTGAGCAGTTCTTC; v_call: TRBV7-9; j_call: TRBJ2-1; clone_size: NA; d_call: NA
cdr3_aa: CASSSFRQGNEKLFF; cdr3_nt: TGTGCCAGCAGTTCCTTCCGACAGGGGAATGAAAAACTGTTTTTT; v_call: TRBV12-3/TRBV12-4; j_call: TRBJ1-4; clone_size: few; d_call: TRBD1
cdr3_aa: CASSWSVVNTDTQYF; cdr3_nt: TGTGCCAGCAGCTGGAGTGTGGTGAACACAGATACGCAGTATTTT; v_call: TRBV5-6; j_call: TRBJ2-3; clone_size: many; d_call: NA
cdr3_aa: CASTGRDTQYF; cdr3_nt: TGTGCCAGCACCGGACGGGATACGCAGTATTTT; v_call: TRBV3-1; j_call: TRBJ2-3; clone_size: few; d_call: NA
cdr3_aa: CASSEMGRRPRNTIYF; cdr3_nt: TGTGCCAGCAGTGAGATGGGCCGGCGGCCCCGAAACACCATATATTTT; v_call: TRBV6-4; j_call: TRBJ1-3; clone_size: NA; d_call: NA
cdr3_aa: CSARATSGTYEQYF; cdr3_nt: TGCAGTGCTAGAGCAACTAGCGGTACCTACGAGCAGTACTTC; v_call: TRBV20-1; j_call: TRBJ2-7; clone_size: few; d_call: TRBD2
cdr3_aa: CASSRIGVAGGYNEQFF; cdr3_nt: TGCGCCAGCAGCCGTATTGGGGTAGCGGGAGGTTACAATGAGCAGTTCTTC; v_call: TRBV5-1; j_call: TRBJ2-1; clone_size: NA; d_call: TRBD2
cdr3_aa: CASSVGRASGRSEQFF; cdr3_nt: TGTGCCAGCAGCGTAGGTCGGGCTAGCGGGAGGAGTGAGCAGTTCTTC; v_call: TRBV9; j_call: TRBJ2-1; clone_size: few; d_call: TRBD2
cdr3_aa: CASSNRASNTGELFF; cdr3_nt: TGTGCCAGCAGCAACCGGGCCTCGAACACCGGGGAGCTGTTTTTT; v_call: TRBV7-6; j_call: TRBJ2-2; clone_size: few; d_call: NA
cdr3_aa: CSARDLPRQGLANEQYF; cdr3_nt: TGCAGTGCTAGAGATCTCCCCCGACAGGGACTAGCGAACGAGCAGTACTTC; v_call: TRBV20-1; j_call: TRBJ2-7; clone_size: NA; d_call: TRBD2
cdr3_aa: CASSYSRTSAYNEQFF; cdr3_nt: TGTGCCAGCAGTTACTCGAGAACTAGCGCCTACAATGAGCAGTTCTTC; v_call: TRBV6-2/TRBV6-3; j_call: TRBJ2-1; clone_size: few; d_call: TRBD2
cdr3_aa: CAISPVHTGELFF; cdr3_nt: TGTGCCATCAGTCCAGTCCACACCGGGGAGCTGTTTTTT; v_call: TRBV10-3; j_call: TRBJ2-2; clone_size: few; d_call: NA
cdr3_aa: CSARQTGTYSNQPQHF; cdr3_nt: TGCAGTGCTCGCCAGACAGGGACTTATAGCAATCAGCCCCAGCATTTT; v_call: TRBV20-1; j_call: TRBJ1-5; clone_size: few; d_call: TRBD1
cdr3_aa: CASSSVTGELFF; cdr3_nt: TGTGCCAGCAGTTCCGTCACCGGGGAGCTGTTTTTT; v_call: TRBV6-5; j_call: TRBJ2-2; clone_size: many; d_call: NA
cdr3_aa: CASSTGSIQYF; cdr3_nt: TGCGCCAGCAGCACAGGGAGCATTCAGTACTTC; v_call: TRBV5-1; j_call: TRBJ2-4; clone_size: few; d_call: NA
cdr3_aa: CASSLLSDSGANVLTF; cdr3_nt: TGTGCCAGCAGTTTATTGTCCGACTCCGGGGCCAACGTCCTGACTTTC; v_call: TRBV12-3/TRBV12-4; j_call: TRBJ2-6; clone_size: many; d_call: NA
cdr3_aa: CASSPWGRLTGNTIYF; cdr3_nt: TGTGCCAGCAGTCCCTGGGGCCGGTTGACTGGAAACACCATATATTTT; v_call: TRBV12-3/TRBV12-4; j_call: TRBJ1-3; clone_size: NA; d_call: NA
cdr3_aa: CAISERTYTKAFF; cdr3_nt: TGTGCCATCAGTGAGAGGACATACACTAAAGCTTTCTTT; v_call: TRBV10-3; j_call: TRBJ1-1; clone_size: NA; d_call: NA
cdr3_aa: CASSATNENIQYF; cdr3_nt: TGCGCCAGCAGCGCCACCAATGAAAACATTCAGTACTTC; v_call: TRBV5-1; j_call: TRBJ2-4; clone_size: NA; d_call: NA
cdr3_aa: CASSTILGQTFGELFF; cdr3_nt: TGTGCCAGCAGCACCATACTGGGACAGACTTTCGGGGAGCTGTTTTTT; v_call: TRBV11-1; j_call: TRBJ2-2; clone_size: NA; d_call: TRBD1
cdr3_aa: CASSLWGGEPQHF; cdr3_nt: TGTGCCAGCAGCTTGTGGGGAGGAGAGCCCCAGCATTTT; v_call: TRBV7-8; j_call: TRBJ1-5; clone_size: few; d_call: NA
cdr3_aa: CASSLSLDYNEQFF; cdr3_nt: TGTGCCAGCAGTTTATCTTTAGACTACAATGAGCAGTTCTTC; v_call: TRBV12-3/TRBV12-4; j_call: TRBJ2-1; clone_size: few; d_call: NA
cdr3_aa: CASSLTHRWYRGLVGANVLTF; cdr3_nt: TGTGCCAGCAGCCTCACCCACCGGTGGTACAGGGGGTTAGTAGGGGCCAACGTCCTGACTTTC; v_call: TRBV11-2; j_call: TRBJ2-6; clone_size: NA; d_call: TRBD1
cdr3_aa: CASSSFMNTEAFF; cdr3_nt: TGTGCCAGCAGTTCCTTTATGAACACTGAAGCTTTCTTT; v_call: TRBV6-5; j_call: TRBJ1-1; clone_size: few; d_call: NA
cdr3_aa: CASSLPSLSYNEQFF; cdr3_nt: TGTGCCAGCAGCCTCCCATCGCTCTCCTACAATGAGCAGTTCTTC; v_call: TRBV3-1; j_call: TRBJ2-1; clone_size: NA; d_call: NA
cdr3_aa: CSASSDRGPDTQYF; cdr3_nt: TGCAGTGCTAGTTCTGACAGGGGGCCGGATACGCAGTATTTT; v_call: TRBV20-1; j_call: TRBJ2-3; clone_size: NA; d_call: TRBD1
cdr3_aa: CASSQPSPGVGGELFF; cdr3_nt: TGCGCCAGCAGCCAGCCCTCCCCGGGGGTGGGCGGGGAGCTGTTTTTT; v_call: TRBV4-3; j_call: TRBJ2-2; clone_size: few; d_call: NA
cdr3_aa: CASSRTGTGVYEQYF; cdr3_nt: TGTGCCAGCAGTCGCACCGGGACAGGGGTTTACGAGCAGTACTTC; v_call: TRBV12-3/TRBV12-4; j_call: TRBJ2-7; clone_size: NA; d_call: TRBD1
cdr3_aa: CAVRTGGYTEAFF; cdr3_nt: TGTGCCGTTCGGACAGGGGGTTACACTGAAGCTTTCTTT; v_call: TRBV7-9; j_call: TRBJ1-1; clone_size: NA; d_call: TRBD1
cdr3_aa: CASSQRSGGRADTQYF; cdr3_nt: TGCGCCAGCAGCCAACGTAGCGGGGGGAGGGCAGATACGCAGTATTTT; v_call: TRBV4-3; j_call: TRBJ2-3; clone_size: NA; d_call: TRBD2
cdr3_aa: CASSLDGYSTDTQYF; cdr3_nt: TGCGCCAGCAGCTTGGATGGCTACAGCACAGATACGCAGTATTTT; v_call: TRBV5-1; j_call: TRBJ2-3; clone_size: few; d_call: NA
cdr3_aa: CATQRGGTRDTQYF; cdr3_nt: TGTGCCACCCAAAGGGGGGGCACCAGAGATACGCAGTATTTT; v_call: TRBV6-1; j_call: TRBJ2-3; clone_size: NA; d_call: NA
cdr3_aa: CASSEGRGRTGELFF; cdr3_nt: TGTGCCAGCAGCGAAGGGAGGGGAAGGACCGGGGAGCTGTTTTTT; v_call: TRBV12-3/TRBV12-4; j_call: TRBJ2-2; clone_size: many; d_call: TRBD2
cdr3_aa: CASSIGLPWDTEAFF; cdr3_nt: TGTGCCAGCAGCATCGGACTGCCCTGGGACACTGAAGCTTTCTTT; v_call: TRBV6-1; j_call: TRBJ1-1; clone_size: NA; d_call: NA
cdr3_aa: CSARDLSEQFF; cdr3_nt: TGCAGTGCTAGAGATCTCAGTGAGCAGTTCTTC; v_call: TRBV20-1; j_call: TRBJ2-1; clone_size: many; d_call: NA
cdr3_aa: CASSAPFGGQDEQFF; cdr3_nt: TGTGCCAGCAGCGCCCCCTTCGGTGGGCAGGATGAGCAGTTCTTC; v_call: TRBV12-3/TRBV12-4; j_call: TRBJ2-1; clone_size: many; d_call: NA
cdr3_aa: CASSHAGTSGRLYNEQFF; cdr3_nt: TGTGCCAGCAGCCACGCCGGGACTAGCGGGAGGCTTTACAATGAGCAGTTCTTC; v_call: TRBV3-1; j_call: TRBJ2-1; clone_size: NA; d_call: TRBD2
cdr3_aa: CASSLISGRADGTQYF; cdr3_nt: TGCGCCAGCAGCTTGATAAGCGGGAGGGCCGACGGTACGCAGTATTTT; v_call: TRBV5-1; j_call: TRBJ2-3; clone_size: NA; d_call: TRBD2
cdr3_aa: CASSLWGLPYNEQFF; cdr3_nt: TGTGCCAGCAGTTTATGGGGGTTGCCCTACAATGAGCAGTTCTTC; v_call: TRBV12-3/TRBV12-4; j_call: TRBJ2-1; clone_size: NA; d_call: NA
cdr3_aa: CASKGQGARGYTF; cdr3_nt: TGTGCCAGCAAGGGACAGGGGGCACGTGGCTACACCTTC; v_call: TRBV12-3/TRBV12-4; j_call: TRBJ1-2; clone_size: few; d_call: TRBD1
cdr3_aa: CSASFRSGFTDTQYF; cdr3_nt: TGCAGTGCTAGCTTCAGGAGCGGTTTCACAGATACGCAGTATTTT; v_call: TRBV20-1; j_call: TRBJ2-3; clone_size: NA; d_call: NA
cdr3_aa: CASRPLPAELNTEAFF; cdr3_nt: TGCGCCAGCAGGCCGCTCCCGGCGGAACTGAACACTGAAGCTTTCTTT; v_call: TRBV5-1; j_call: TRBJ1-1; clone_size: few; d_call: NA
cdr3_aa: CASSRSPRVTEAFF; cdr3_nt: TGTGCCAGCAGCCGTTCACCCAGGGTCACTGAAGCTTTCTTT; v_call: TRBV11-2; j_call: TRBJ1-1; clone_size: few; d_call: NA
cdr3_aa: CSVDGGGERTEAFF; cdr3_nt: TGCAGCGTTGACGGGGGGGGCGAGCGGACTGAAGCTTTCTTT; v_call: TRBV29-1; j_call: TRBJ1-1; clone_size: NA; d_call: NA
cdr3_aa: CASSLGGVPLRETQYF; cdr3_nt: TGTGCCAGCAGCTTAGGCGGGGTCCCATTACGGGAGACCCAGTACTTC; v_call: TRBV11-2; j_call: TRBJ2-5; clone_size: NA; d_call: NA
cdr3_aa: CASSLPGPRDTQYF; cdr3_nt: TGTGCCAGCAGCTTACCGGGGCCCCGAGATACGCAGTATTTT; v_call: TRBV7-9; j_call: TRBJ2-3; clone_size: NA; d_call: NA
cdr3_aa: CSVEEGGDTQYF; cdr3_nt: TGCAGCGTTGAAGAGGGTGGAGATACGCAGTATTTT; v_call: TRBV29-1; j_call: TRBJ2-3; clone_size: many; d_call: NA
cdr3_aa: CASSLPTTGYTEAFF; cdr3_nt: TGTGCCAGCAGCTTACCTACGACAGGGTACACTGAAGCTTTCTTT; v_call: TRBV7-9; j_call: TRBJ1-1; clone_size: many; d_call: TRBD1
cdr3_aa: CAHNPGDRENTEAFF; cdr3_nt: TGTGCCCATAACCCGGGGGACCGGGAGAACACTGAAGCTTTCTTT; v_call: TRBV28; j_call: TRBJ1-1; clone_size: NA; d_call: NA
cdr3_aa: CASSAVGYTF; cdr3_nt: TGTGCCAGCAGCGCTGTGGGCTACACCTTC; v_call: TRBV6-2/TRBV6-3; j_call: TRBJ1-2; clone_size: NA; d_call: NA
cdr3_aa: CASTRDGRYEEQYF; cdr3_nt: TGCGCCAGCACGCGGGACGGGCGCTACGAGGAGCAGTACTTC; v_call: TRBV5-1; j_call: TRBJ2-7; clone_size: few; d_call: NA
cdr3_aa: CASKELAPGELFF; cdr3_nt: TGTGCCAGCAAGGAACTAGCTCCCGGGGAGCTGTTTTTT; v_call: TRBV2; j_call: TRBJ2-2; clone_size: NA; d_call: NA
cdr3_aa: CASKGPSTYTGELFF; cdr3_nt: TGTGCCAGCAAAGGACCTTCCACCTACACCGGGGAGCTGTTTTTT; v_call: TRBV2; j_call: TRBJ2-2; clone_size: NA; d_call: NA
cdr3_aa: CASSSIGADYGYTF; cdr3_nt: TGTGCCAGCAGTTCCATAGGGGCTGACTATGGCTACACCTTC; v_call: TRBV6-5; j_call: TRBJ1-2; clone_size: NA; d_call: NA